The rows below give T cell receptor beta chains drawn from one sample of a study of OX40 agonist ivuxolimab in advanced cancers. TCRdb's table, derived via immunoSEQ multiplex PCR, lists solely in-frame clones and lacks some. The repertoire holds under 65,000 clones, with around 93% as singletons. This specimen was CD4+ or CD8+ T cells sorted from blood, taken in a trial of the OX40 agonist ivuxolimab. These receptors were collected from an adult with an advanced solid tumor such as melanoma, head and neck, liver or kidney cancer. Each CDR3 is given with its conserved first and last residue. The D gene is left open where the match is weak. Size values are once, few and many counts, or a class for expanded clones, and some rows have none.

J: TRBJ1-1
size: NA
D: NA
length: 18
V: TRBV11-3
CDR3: CASSLDQVRSVAGTEAFF
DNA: TGTGCCAGCAGCTTAGATCAGGTGAGGTCAGTGGCGGGCACTGAAGCTTTCTTT

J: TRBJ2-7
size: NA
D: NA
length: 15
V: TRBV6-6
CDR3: CASSYPPGSTYEQYF
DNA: TGTGCCAGCAGTTACCCCCCCGGGTCCACCTACGAGCAGTACTTC

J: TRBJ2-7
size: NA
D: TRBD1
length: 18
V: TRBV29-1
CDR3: CSVEVGQGAPSSSYEQYF
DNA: TGCAGCGTTGAAGTCGGACAGGGGGCCCCAAGTAGCTCCTACGAGCAGTACTTC

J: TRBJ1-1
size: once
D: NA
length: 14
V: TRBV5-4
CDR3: CASSLRSMNTEAFF
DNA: TGTGCCAGCAGCTTGCGCAGTATGAACACTGAAGCTTTCTTT

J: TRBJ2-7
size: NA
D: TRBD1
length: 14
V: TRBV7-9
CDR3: CASSLYQGAYEQYF
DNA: TGTGCCAGCAGCTTGTATCAGGGGGCCTACGAGCAGTACTTC

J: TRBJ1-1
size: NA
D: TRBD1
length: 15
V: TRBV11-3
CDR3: CASSSRDRPGEGAFF
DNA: TGTGCCAGCAGCTCCAGGGACAGGCCAGGGGAGGGGGCTTTCTTT

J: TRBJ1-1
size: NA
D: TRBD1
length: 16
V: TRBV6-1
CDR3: CASSEGAGGFDTEAFF
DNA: TGTGCCAGCAGTGAAGGGGCAGGGGGCTTTGACACTGAAGCTTTCTTT

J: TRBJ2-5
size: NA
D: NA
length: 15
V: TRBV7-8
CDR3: CASSTPPGHQETQYF
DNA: TGTGCCAGCAGCACTCCTCCGGGACACCAAGAGACCCAGTACTTC

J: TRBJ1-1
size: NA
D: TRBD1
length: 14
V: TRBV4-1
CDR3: CASSLTFGTGDAFF
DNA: TGCGCCAGCAGCCTGACCTTTGGGACAGGGGATGCTTTCTTT

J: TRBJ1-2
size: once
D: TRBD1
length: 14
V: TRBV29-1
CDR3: CSVEGGQADYGYTF
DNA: TGCAGCGTTGAAGGGGGACAGGCAGATTATGGCTACACCTTC

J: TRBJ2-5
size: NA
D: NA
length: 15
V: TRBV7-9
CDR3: CASMSSSVSQETQYF
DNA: TGTGCCAGCATGAGTAGCTCAGTAAGCCAAGAGACCCAGTACTTC

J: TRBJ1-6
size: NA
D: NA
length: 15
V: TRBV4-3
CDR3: CASSQVETQNSPLHF
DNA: TGCGCCAGCAGCCAAGTTGAAACACAGAATTCACCCCTCCACTTT

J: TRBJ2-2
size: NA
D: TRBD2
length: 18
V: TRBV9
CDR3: CASSVAVGAGGNTGELFF
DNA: TGTGCCAGCAGCGTAGCGGTCGGAGCGGGGGGGAACACCGGGGAGCTGTTTTTT

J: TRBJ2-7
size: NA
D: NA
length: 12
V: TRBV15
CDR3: CATSNPPGEQYF
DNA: TGTGCCACCAGCAACCCCCCGGGGGAGCAGTACTTC

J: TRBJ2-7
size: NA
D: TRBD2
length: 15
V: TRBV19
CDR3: CASSTGTSGTYEQYF
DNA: TGTGCCAGTAGTACGGGGACTAGCGGAACCTACGAGCAGTACTTC

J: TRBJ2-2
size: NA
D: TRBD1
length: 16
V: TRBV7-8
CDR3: CASSSPLDRDAGELFF
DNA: TGTGCCAGCAGCTCGCCCCTGGACAGGGACGCCGGGGAGCTGTTTTTT

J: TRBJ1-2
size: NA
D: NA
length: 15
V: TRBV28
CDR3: CASSLTAATFYGYTF
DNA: TGTGCCAGCAGTCTGACAGCTGCCACATTCTATGGCTACACCTTC

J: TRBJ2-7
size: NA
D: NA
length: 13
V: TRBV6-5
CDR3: CASSTGDTYEQYF
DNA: TGTGCCAGCAGCACGGGAGACACCTACGAGCAGTACTTC

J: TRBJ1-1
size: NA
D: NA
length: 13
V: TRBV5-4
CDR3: CASSWTPNTEAFF
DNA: TGTGCCAGCAGTTGGACCCCAAACACTGAAGCTTTCTTT

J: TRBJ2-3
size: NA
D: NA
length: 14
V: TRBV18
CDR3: CASSHSGGADTQYF
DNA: TGTGCCAGCTCGCACTCAGGGGGGGCAGATACGCAGTATTTT

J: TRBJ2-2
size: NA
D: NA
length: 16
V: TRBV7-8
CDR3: CASSLDLGLGTGELFF
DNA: TGTGCCAGCAGCTTAGATCTCGGTCTGGGTACCGGGGAGCTGTTTTTT

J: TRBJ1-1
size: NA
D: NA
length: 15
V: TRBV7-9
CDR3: CASSLLVGKNTEAFF
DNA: TGTGCCAGCAGCTTATTAGTGGGGAAGAACACTGAAGCTTTCTTT

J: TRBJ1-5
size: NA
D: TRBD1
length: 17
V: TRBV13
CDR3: CASSLGGLQGGYQPQHF
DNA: TGTGCCAGCAGCTTAGGGGGACTACAGGGGGGTTATCAGCCCCAGCATTTT

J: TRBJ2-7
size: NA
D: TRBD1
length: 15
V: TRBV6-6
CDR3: CASTPGQGLFYEQYF
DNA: TGTGCCAGCACGCCAGGACAGGGCCTTTTCTACGAGCAGTACTTC

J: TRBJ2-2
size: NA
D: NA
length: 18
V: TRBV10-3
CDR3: CAISESTFYQGRTGELFF
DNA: TGTGCCATCAGTGAGTCGACTTTCTACCAGGGTCGCACCGGGGAGCTGTTTTTT

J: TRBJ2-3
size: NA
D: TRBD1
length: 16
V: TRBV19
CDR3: CASSIPTGGNTDTQYF
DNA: TGTGCCAGTAGTATCCCGACAGGGGGCAACACAGATACGCAGTATTTT

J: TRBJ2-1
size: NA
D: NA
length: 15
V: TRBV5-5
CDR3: CASSFPQLIHNEQFF
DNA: TGTGCCAGCAGCTTCCCGCAACTGATCCACAATGAGCAGTTCTTC

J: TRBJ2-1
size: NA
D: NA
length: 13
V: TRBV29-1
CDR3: CSVLTGEHNEQFF
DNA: TGCAGCGTCCTTACGGGAGAGCACAATGAGCAGTTCTTC

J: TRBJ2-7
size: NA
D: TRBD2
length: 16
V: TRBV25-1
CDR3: CASSDGVAGLPYEQYF
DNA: TGTGCCAGCAGTGATGGGGTAGCGGGTTTACCCTACGAGCAGTACTTC